Described below is a single T cell receptor (beta chain) sequence and its context. Its antigen remains undetermined. Base qualities are not recorded, but no much larger clone differs from it by a single base. TCRbeta CDR3 regions were amplified from genomic DNA by means of the immunoSEQ Assay, a bias-controlled multiplex PCR. As for the authors' bioinformatics: The number of nucleated cells in each sample was estimated by amplification of reference gene primers within the assay. To quantify the absolute abundance of each unique TCRbeta CDR3 rearrangement, sequence reads were collapsed and filtered. Productive Simpson clonality was computed per sample as the square root of Simpson's diversity index over productive rearrangements. TCRdb retrieved this table from immuneACCESS and kept in-frame rearrangements only. Not all clones are present; in checked studies, unresolved V genes account for under half, and no reason is known for the remainder. From that table come the V and J calls and clone size; the DNA was used to work out D and trimming. This sample has over 90,000 clones in its table, and nearly 90% of those were observed once. The ten largest clones take up roughly 2% of the sample.

V and J lose 6 bases and 4 bases, and a span of 13 bases separates them. CDR1 and CDR2 were assigned from the germline V gene as MNHEY and SVGEGT. The cysteine opens and the phenylalanine closes a CDR3 of 13 amino acids. The entry retains the CDR3 DNA only, 39 bases that are in frame from base 1. The collaborating institutions used their own protocols to collect whole blood in K2EDTA tubes. For TCRbeta analysis, collaborator samples were shipped as frozen whole blood, as isolated PBMCs, or as DNA extracted from either sample type. This entry is derived from a study of blood T cell repertoires in COVID-19 (dated by TCRdb to about 2020). General notes on the study: Samples covering the acute and convalescent phases of COVID-19 were provided by collaborators in the United States, Italy and Spain. The material from the prospective study consisted of cDNA or gDNA derived from T cells, B-cell-depleted T cells, or PBMCs. The dataset comprised deeply sampled blood TCRbeta repertoires from subjects exposed to, actively infected with, or recovered from COVID-19. The repertoires were released in a freely available public database intended as a resource for research on the immune response to SARS-CoV-2. The samples were drawn from two sources: the first 160 participants of the ongoing ImmuneRACE study, and 1,254 subjects contributed by 6 global collaborators. Sample metadata almost always included a de-identified subject ID, COVID-19 status, age in years and sex. Where available, HLA class I and class II types were taken from metadata supplied by the sample provider and were not determined by assay-based typing.

The investigation overall reported the following: The amount of clinical and demographic metadata varied by source and participant and was provided uncurated.

The receptor comes from a man aged 50-59 years with active COVID-19. The source material was peripheral blood. The rearranged chain carries TRBV6-2 or TRBV6-3 and TRBJ2-7; the D gene cannot be resolved reliably. The CDR3 protein: CASRPADGYEQYF. The DNA is TGTGCCAGCAGACCTGCCGACGGGTACGAGCAGTACTTC.